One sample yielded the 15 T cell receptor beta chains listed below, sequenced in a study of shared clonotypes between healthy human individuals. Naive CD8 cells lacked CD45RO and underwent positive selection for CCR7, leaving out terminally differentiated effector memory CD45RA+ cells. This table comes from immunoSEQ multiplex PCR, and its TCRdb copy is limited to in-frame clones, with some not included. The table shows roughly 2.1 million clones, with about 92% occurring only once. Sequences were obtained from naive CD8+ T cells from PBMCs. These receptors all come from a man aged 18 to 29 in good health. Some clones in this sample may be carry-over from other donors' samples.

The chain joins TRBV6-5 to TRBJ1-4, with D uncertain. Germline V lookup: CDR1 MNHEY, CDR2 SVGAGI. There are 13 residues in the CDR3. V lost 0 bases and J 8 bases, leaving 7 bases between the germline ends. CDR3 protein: CASSYSAREKLFF. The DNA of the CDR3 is TGTGCCAGCAGTTACTCCGCGCGGGAAAAACTGTTTTTT.

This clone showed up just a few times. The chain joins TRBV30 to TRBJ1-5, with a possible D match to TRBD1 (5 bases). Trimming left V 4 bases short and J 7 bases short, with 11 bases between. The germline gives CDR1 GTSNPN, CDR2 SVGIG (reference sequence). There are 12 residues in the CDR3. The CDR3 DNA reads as TGTGCCTGGACCCAGGGTCGGCAGCCCCAGCATTTT. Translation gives CAWTQGRQPQHF.

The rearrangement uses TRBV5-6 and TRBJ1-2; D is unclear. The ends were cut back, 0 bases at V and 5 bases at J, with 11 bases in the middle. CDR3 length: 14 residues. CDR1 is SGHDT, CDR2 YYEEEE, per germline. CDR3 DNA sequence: TGTGCCAGCAGCTTGGTTGGATCACGGTATGGCTACACCTTC. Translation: CASSLVGSRYGYTF.

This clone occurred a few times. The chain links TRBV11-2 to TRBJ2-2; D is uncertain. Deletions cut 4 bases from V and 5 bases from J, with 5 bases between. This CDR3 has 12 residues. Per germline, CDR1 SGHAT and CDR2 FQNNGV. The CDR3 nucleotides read TGTGCCAGCAGCTATCCAACCGGGGAGCTGTTTTTT. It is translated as CASSYPTGELFF.

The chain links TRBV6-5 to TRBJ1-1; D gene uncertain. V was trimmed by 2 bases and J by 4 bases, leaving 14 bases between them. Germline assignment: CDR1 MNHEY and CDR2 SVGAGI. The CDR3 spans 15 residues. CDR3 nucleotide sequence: TGTGCCAGCAGTTACGGGCGCGTACTCCGCACTGAAGCTTTCTTT. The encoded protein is CASSYGRVLRTEAFF.

The chain's CDR3 is CASSNKKREPNTEAFF. CDR3 nucleotide sequence: TGTGCCAGCAGCAACAAGAAGCGGGAACCGAACACTGAAGCTTTCTTT. This chain joins TRBV7-6 and TRBJ1-1; no clear D. The V gene lost 5 bases and the J gene lost 1 base, with 17 bases spanning the gap. In germline, CDR1 is SGHVS, CDR2 FNYEAQ. There are 16 residues in the CDR3.

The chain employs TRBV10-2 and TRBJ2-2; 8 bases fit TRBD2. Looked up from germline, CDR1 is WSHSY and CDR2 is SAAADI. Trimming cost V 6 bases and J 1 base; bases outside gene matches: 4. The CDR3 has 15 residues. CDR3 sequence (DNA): TGCGCCAGCAGAACTAGCGGACTGAACACCGGGGAGCTGTTTTTT. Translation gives CASRTSGLNTGELFF.

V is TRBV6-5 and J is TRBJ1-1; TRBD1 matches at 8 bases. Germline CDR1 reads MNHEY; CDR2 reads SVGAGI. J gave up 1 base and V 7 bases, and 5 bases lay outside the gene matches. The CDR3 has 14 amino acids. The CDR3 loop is CASNFGQGNTEAFF. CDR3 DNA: TGTGCCAGCAATTTCGGACAGGGGAACACTGAAGCTTTCTTT.

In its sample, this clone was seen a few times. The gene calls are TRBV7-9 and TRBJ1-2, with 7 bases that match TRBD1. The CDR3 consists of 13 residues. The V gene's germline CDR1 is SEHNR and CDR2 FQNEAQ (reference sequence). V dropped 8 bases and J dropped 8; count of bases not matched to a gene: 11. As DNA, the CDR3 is TGTGCCAGCTACCAACCGGGACAGAGAGGCTACACCTTC. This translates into CASYQPGQRGYTF.

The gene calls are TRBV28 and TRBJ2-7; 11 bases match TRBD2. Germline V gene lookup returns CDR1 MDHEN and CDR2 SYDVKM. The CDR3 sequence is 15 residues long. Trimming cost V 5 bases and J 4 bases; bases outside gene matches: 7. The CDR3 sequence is CASSHPRTSGYEQYF. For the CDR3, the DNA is TGTGCCAGCAGTCACCCCAGGACTAGCGGGTACGAGCAGTACTTC.

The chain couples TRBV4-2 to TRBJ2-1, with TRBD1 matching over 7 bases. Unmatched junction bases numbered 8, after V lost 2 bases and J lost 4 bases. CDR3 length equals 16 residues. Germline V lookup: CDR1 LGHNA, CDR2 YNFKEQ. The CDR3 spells CASSQSQQGVYNEQFF. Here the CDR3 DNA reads TGTGCCAGCAGCCAATCCCAGCAGGGGGTTTACAATGAGCAGTTCTTC.

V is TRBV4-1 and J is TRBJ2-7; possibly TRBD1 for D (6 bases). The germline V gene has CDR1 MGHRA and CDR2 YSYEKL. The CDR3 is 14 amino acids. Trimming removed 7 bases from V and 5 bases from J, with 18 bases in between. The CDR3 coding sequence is TGCGCCAGCACGATAGGGGGTGAGAGGGACGAGCAGTACTTC. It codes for CASTIGGERDEQYF.

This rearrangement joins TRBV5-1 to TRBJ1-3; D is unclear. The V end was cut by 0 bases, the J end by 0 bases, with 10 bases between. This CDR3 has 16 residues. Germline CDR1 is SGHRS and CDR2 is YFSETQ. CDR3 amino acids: CASSLGSSISGNTIYF. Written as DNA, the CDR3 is TGCGCCAGCAGCTTGGGGAGTTCCATCTCTGGAAACACCATATATTTT.

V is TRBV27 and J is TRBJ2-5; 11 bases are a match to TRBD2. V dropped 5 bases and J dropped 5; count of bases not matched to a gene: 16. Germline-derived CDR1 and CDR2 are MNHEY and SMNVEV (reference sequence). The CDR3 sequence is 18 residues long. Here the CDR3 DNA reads TGTGCCAGCAGTACTTGGTCCCTCCTAGCGGGAGGAGGGGAGACCCAGTACTTC. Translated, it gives CASSTWSLLAGGGETQYF.

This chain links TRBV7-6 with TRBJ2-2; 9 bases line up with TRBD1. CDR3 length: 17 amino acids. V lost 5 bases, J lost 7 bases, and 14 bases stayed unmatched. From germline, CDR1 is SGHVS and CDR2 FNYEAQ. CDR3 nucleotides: TGTGCCAGCAGCCCCCGATCGGACAGGGGAAGGATCGGGGAGCTGTTTTTT. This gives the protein CASSPRSDRGRIGELFF.